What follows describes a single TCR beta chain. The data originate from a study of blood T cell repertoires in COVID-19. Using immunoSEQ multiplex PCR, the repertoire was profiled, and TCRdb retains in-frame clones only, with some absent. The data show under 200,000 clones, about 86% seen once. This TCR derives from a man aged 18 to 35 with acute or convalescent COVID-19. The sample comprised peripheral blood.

The CDR3 loop is CASGLGQVSDRSNQPQHF. The CDR3 nucleotides read TGTGCTAGTGGCCTCGGACAGGTTAGTGATCGGAGCAATCAGCCCCAGCATTTT. This chain links TRBV12-5 with TRBJ1-5; 7 nucleotides line up with TRBD1. Germline CDR1 and CDR2: LGHNT and FRNRAP. This CDR3 spans 18 amino acids. V lost 6 bases and J lost 1; bases outside the gene matches: 15.